This T cell receptor beta chain came from a study of blood T cell repertoires in COVID-19. Study-wide context: COVID-19 samples from acute and convalescent phases originated in the United States, Italy and Spain. In each case, the material was cDNA or gDNA derived from T cells, B-cell-depleted T cells, or PBMCs.

How the authors handled the data: Reference gene primer amplification gave nucleated cell count estimates. Repertoires were generated with immunoSEQ multiplex PCR, while TCRdb's copy carries only in-frame clones and drops some. V, J and clone size reflect that table, while D and trimming were determined from the DNA. This sample yields around 500,000 clones, of which less than 90% are seen a single time; around 7.9% belongs to the top ten. Cohort placement rested on clinical history that participants reported themselves. V lost 2 bases, J lost 2 bases, and 4 bases stayed unmatched. CDR3 length: 15 residues. CDR1 is MNHNS, CDR2 SASEGT, per germline.

The sample comprised PBMCs or T cells enriched from blood (not recorded which). The source is a woman aged 60-75 years who had recovered from COVID-19. This rearrangement joins TRBV6-1 to TRBJ1-2; the match to TRBD1 covers 8 bases. CDR3 DNA: TGTGCCAGCAGTGAACGACAGGGGAAGAACTATGGCTACACCTTC. It specifies CASSERQGKNYGYTF.